A selection of T cell receptor beta chains follows, all from one sample in a study of response to subunit inactivated influenza vaccine. TCRdb redid the calling of the RT-PCR reads with MiXCR, one entry per CDR3 protein. The sample holds roughly 170,000 distinct CDR3 sequences, nearly 9.5% seen once. The source was non-naive T cells sorted from PBMCs, collected on the day of vaccination. These TCRs come from a man in his fifties or sixties who received an inactivated influenza vaccine. The conserved cysteine and the conserved F or W are not part of the CDR3 here. A D gene is named only where the DNA matches it firmly.

V gene,J gene,D gene,CDR3 protein
TRBV20-1,TRBJ2-7,NA,SATSPAGRALEQY
TRBV11-2,TRBJ2-3,NA,ASSSPRRRLTQY
TRBV7-2,TRBJ2-7,TRBD1,ASSLGRQGFVYEQY
TRBV15,TRBJ2-4,NA,ATGLGTFGNIQY
TRBV10-3,TRBJ2-3,NA,AISEATGHSTDTQY
TRBV7-2,TRBJ2-3,TRBD1,ASSLAGTGGSGDTQY
TRBV6-1,TRBJ2-2,TRBD2,ASSRLAANTGELF
TRBV3-1,TRBJ2-2,NA,ASSHWNTNTGELF
TRBV19,TRBJ2-2,NA,ASTDTGELF
TRBV24-1,TRBJ2-2,NA,ATSLGGGRSGELF
TRBV5-1,TRBJ2-3,NA,ASSYQRSTDTQY
TRBV5-1,TRBJ1-1,NA,ASSSVTGVDTEAF
TRBV5-1,TRBJ2-1,TRBD2,ASSPGVAGYNEQF
TRBV7-8,TRBJ1-1,NA,ASSLTVQNTEAF
TRBV5-6,TRBJ1-2,NA,ASNHRNGVLHGYT
TRBV7-8,TRBJ2-7,NA,ASSGTGATRYEQY
TRBV5-5,TRBJ2-7,NA,ASSFGDLGSYEQY
TRBV5-1,TRBJ2-7,NA,ASSLDGSYEQY
TRBV7-2,TRBJ1-2,NA,ASSRRDGFNYGYT
TRBV6-2/TRBV6-3,TRBJ1-5,TRBD1,ASSRGQSNQPQH
TRBV20-1,TRBJ2-7,NA,SAPNKLGGEQY
TRBV4-1,TRBJ1-1,NA,ASSDLRRTGKNTEAF
TRBV2,TRBJ2-5,NA,ASSGEFGETQY
TRBV5-1,TRBJ2-7,TRBD1,ASRYTTGTVYEQY
TRBV4-2,TRBJ2-3,TRBD1,ASSQGDRGTDTQY
TRBV20-1,TRBJ2-7,TRBD2,SARVSGRVREQY
TRBV7-6,TRBJ2-2,NA,ASSSNRNTGELF
TRBV6-1,TRBJ2-3,NA,ASRPGTWGSTDTQY
TRBV9,TRBJ1-2,NA,ASSVGYGYT
TRBV29-1,TRBJ1-2,NA,SGNGGPNYGYT
TRBV5-1,TRBJ1-2,NA,ASTPKGPPNYGYT
TRBV20-1,TRBJ2-3,TRBD2,SARGLARTDTQY
TRBV20-1,TRBJ1-5,TRBD1,SARDGQGAGQPQH
TRBV7-8,TRBJ2-1,NA,ASSSWAGPSGEQF
TRBV9,TRBJ1-1,NA,ASSMEHSGTEAF
TRBV7-8,TRBJ1-4,TRBD1,ASSSRGQTNEKLF
TRBV29-1,TRBJ2-5,TRBD1,SVEVGTGLRETQY
TRBV5-6,TRBJ2-7,TRBD2,ASSTGSGAYEQY